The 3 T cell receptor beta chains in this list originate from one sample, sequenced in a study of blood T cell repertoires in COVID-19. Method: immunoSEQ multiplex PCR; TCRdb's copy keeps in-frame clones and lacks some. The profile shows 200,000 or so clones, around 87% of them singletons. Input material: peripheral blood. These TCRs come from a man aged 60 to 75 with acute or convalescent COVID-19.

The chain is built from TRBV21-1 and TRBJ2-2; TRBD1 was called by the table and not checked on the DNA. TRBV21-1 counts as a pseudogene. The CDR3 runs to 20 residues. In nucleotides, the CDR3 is TGTGCCAGCAGCCTTACTCTGACTGACAGGGACCCACCGAACACCGGGGAGCTGTTTTTT. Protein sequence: CASSLTLTDRDPPNTGELFF.

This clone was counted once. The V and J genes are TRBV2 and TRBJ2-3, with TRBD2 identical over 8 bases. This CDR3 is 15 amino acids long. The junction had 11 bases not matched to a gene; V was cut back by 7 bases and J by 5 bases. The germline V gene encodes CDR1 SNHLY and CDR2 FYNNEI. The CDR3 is CASTGGGLRRDTQYF. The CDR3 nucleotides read TGTGCCAGCACCGGGGGGGGCCTCCGTCGAGATACGCAGTATTTT.

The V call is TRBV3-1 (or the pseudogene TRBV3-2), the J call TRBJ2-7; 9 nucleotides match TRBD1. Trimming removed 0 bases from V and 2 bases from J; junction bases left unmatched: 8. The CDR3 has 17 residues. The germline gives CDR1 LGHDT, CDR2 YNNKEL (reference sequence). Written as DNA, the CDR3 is TGTGCCAGCAGCCAAGAAGGGCCGGGACAGGGAGCCTACGAGCAGTACTTC. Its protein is CASSQEGPGQGAYEQYF.